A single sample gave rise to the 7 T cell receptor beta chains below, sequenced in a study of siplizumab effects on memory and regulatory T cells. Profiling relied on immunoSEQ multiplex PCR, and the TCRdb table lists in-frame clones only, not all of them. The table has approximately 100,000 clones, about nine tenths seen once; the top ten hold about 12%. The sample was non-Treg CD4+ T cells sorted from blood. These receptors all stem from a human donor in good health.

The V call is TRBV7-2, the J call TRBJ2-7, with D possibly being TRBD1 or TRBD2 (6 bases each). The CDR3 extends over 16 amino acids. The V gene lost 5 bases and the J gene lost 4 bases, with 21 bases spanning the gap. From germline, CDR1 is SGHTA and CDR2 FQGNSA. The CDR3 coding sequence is TGTGCCAGCAGCGATTACCCACGTGGGGGGCAGTACGAGCAGTACTTC. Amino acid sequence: CASSDYPRGGQYEQYF.

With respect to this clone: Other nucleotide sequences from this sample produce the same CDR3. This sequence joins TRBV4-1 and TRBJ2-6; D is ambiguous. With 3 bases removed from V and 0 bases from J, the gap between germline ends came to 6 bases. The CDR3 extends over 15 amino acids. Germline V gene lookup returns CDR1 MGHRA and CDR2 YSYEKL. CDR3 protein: CASSQVSSGANVLTF. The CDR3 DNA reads TGCGCCAGCAGCCAGGTTAGCTCTGGGGCCAACGTCCTGACTTTC.

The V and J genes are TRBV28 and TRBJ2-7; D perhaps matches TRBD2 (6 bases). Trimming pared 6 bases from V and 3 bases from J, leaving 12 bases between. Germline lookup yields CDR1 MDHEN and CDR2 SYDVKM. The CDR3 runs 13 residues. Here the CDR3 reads CASSLARRYEQYF. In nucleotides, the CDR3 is TGTGCCAGCAGCCTAGCGCGCCGCTACGAGCAGTACTTC.

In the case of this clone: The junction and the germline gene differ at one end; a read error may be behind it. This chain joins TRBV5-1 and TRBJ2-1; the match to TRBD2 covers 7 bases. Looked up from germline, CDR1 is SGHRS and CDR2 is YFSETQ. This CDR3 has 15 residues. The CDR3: CASRLGTGGYNEQFF. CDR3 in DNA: TGCGCCAGCAGGTTGGGGACGGGGGGCTACAATGAGCAGTTCTTC.

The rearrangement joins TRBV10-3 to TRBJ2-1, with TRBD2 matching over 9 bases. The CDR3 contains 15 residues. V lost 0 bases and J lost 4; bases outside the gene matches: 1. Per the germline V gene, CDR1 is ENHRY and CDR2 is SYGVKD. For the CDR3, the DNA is TGTGCCATCAGTGAGTCGCGGGAGGGATACAATGAGCAGTTCTTC. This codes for CAISESREGYNEQFF.

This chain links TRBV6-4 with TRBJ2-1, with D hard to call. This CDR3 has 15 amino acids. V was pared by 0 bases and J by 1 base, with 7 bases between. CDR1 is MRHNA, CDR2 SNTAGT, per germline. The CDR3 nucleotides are TGTGCCAGCAGTGACTCGTTGCGTTCCTACAATGAGCAGTTCTTC. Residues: CASSDSLRSYNEQFF.

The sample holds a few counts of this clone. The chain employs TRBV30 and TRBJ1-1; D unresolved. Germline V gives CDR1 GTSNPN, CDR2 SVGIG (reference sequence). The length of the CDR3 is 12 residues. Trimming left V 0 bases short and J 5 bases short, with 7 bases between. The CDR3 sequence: CAWSVLRTEAFF. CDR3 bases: TGTGCCTGGAGTGTACTACGAACTGAAGCTTTCTTT.